This TCR beta chain derives from a study of T cell responses to AZD1222 COVID-19 vaccine. Study-wide background: Analyses pooled second doses at about 4 or about 12 weeks. Study results and caveats: Most donors were white British, females outnumbered males, and clonal diversity was possibly underestimated. Spike-specific TCR repertoires showed rising breadth and depth after two AZD1222 doses. Just a handful of people given AZD1222 tested seropositive at baseline.

Sequencing used immunoSEQ multiplex PCR; TCRdb keeps in-frame clones, though not all of them. This table holds more than 85,000 clones, roughly 86% found once. The CDR3 consists of 16 residues. In germline, CDR1 is SGHVS, CDR2 FQNEAQ. Trimming took 0 bases from V and 7 from J; bases not matched to a gene: 8. The table lists this clone with a count of one. Its antigen remains unidentified. This sample comprised peripheral blood, obtained on day 0 of AZD1222 vaccination. The receptor was isolated from an adult in good health. This chain links TRBV7-8 with TRBJ1-2; 10 bases fit TRBD1. The CDR3 DNA is TGTGCCAGCAGCTTAGCGGGACAGGGGTTGAGCTTTGGCTACACCTTC. Translating gives CASSLAGQGLSFGYTF.